One sample yielded the 31 T cell receptor beta chains listed below, sequenced in a study of cytomegalovirus exposure and HLA in healthy donors. Amplification used 60 Vbeta primers and 13 Jbeta primers. Clones were read by immunoSEQ multiplex PCR, and TCRdb kept only the in-frame ones, dropping some. Of about 76,000 clones in the sample, about three quarters are singletons; the top ten hold roughly 12%. The sample was PBMCs. Every receptor here comes from a male donor in good health and CMV-seropositive.

The chain couples TRBV15 to TRBJ1-1; 9 nucleotides line up with TRBD1. There are 15 residues in the CDR3. Trimming removed 3 bases from V and 1 base from J; junction bases left unmatched: 3. Germline V CDR1 and CDR2: LNHNV, YYDKDF (reference sequence). This CDR3 reads CATSRDRGRNTEAFF. The CDR3 DNA follows: TGTGCCACCAGCAGGGACAGGGGCCGGAACACTGAAGCTTTCTTT.

About this clone itself: The sample holds other DNA sequences that translate to the same CDR3. V usage is TRBV5-1 and J usage is TRBJ2-3; 9 nucleotides match TRBD2. Germline V gene lookup returns CDR1 SGHRS and CDR2 YFSETQ. This CDR3 contains 14 residues. Trimming cost V 3 bases and J 6 bases; bases outside gene matches: 5. This CDR3 reads CASSSTSGGDTQYF. The CDR3 DNA follows: TGCGCCAGCAGCTCGACTAGCGGTGGCGATACGCAGTATTTT.

This chain connects TRBV2 to TRBJ1-1; D remains unclear. V gave up 0 bases and J gave up 4 bases, with 6 bases separating them. The CDR3 is 13 amino acids. Germline lookup yields CDR1 SNHLY and CDR2 FYNNEI. In DNA form, the CDR3 reads TGTGCCAGCAGTGAAGCATACAGCACTGAAGCTTTCTTT. Its protein product is CASSEAYSTEAFF. The whole variable domain, remainder taken from reference TRBV2 and TRBJ1-1, is EPEVTQTPSHQVTQMGQEVILRCVPISNHLYFYWYRQILGQKVEFLVSFYNNEISEKSEIFDDQFSVERPDGSNFTLKIRSTKLEDSAMYFCASSEAYSTEAFFGQGTRLTVV.

The J gene is TRBJ2-1, the V gene TRBV9; 12 bases are shared with TRBD2. V shed 4 bases and J 8 bases; nucleotides not matched to a gene: 10. CDR1 and CDR2 from the germline V gene are SGDLS and YYNGEE. This CDR3 spans 16 amino acids. CDR3 protein: CASSPRTSGTGYEQFF. CDR3 nucleotide sequence: TGTGCCAGCAGCCCCCGGACTAGCGGGACCGGTTATGAGCAGTTCTTC.

The J gene is TRBJ2-7, the V gene TRBV10-2, with TRBD2 matching over 11 bases. This CDR3 region has 12 residues. Germline V gives CDR1 WSHSY, CDR2 SAAADI. DNA of the CDR3: TGCGTATCGGGGACTAGCGGCTACGAGCAGTACTTC. Its translation: CVSGTSGYEQYF.

This chain uses TRBV4-3 with TRBJ2-7; TRBD2 matches 8 bases. V shed 1 base, J shed 1 base, and the junction held 9 bases outside the gene matches. The CDR3 loop spans 17 amino acids. From germline, CDR1 is LGHNA and CDR2 YSLEER. This chain's CDR3 is CASSQGTFAGGSYEQYF. CDR3 sequence (DNA): TGCGCCAGCAGCCAAGGGACTTTTGCGGGGGGATCCTACGAGCAGTACTTC.

This chain uses TRBV28 with TRBJ1-1, with TRBD1 matching 7 bases. CDR3 length: 14 residues. The trim removed 2 bases at V and 5 bases at J, leaving 5 bases unmatched. CDR1 and CDR2 (germline): MDHEN, SYDVKM. CDR3 loop: CASSLRGRGTEAFF. The CDR3 region has the DNA TGTGCCAGCAGTTTAAGGGGGCGTGGGACTGAAGCTTTCTTT. The full variable domain, with the rest looked up from reference TRBV28 and TRBJ1-1, is DVKVTQSSRYLVKRTGEKVFLECVQDMDHENMFWYRQDPGLGLRLIYFSYDVKMKEKGDIPEGYSVSREKKERFSLILESASTNQTSMYLCASSLRGRGTEAFFGQGTRLTVV.

V is TRBV30 and J is TRBJ2-7; 11 positions agree with TRBD1. Per the germline V gene, CDR1 is GTSNPN and CDR2 is SVGIG (reference sequence). V dropped 2 bases and J dropped 5; count of bases not matched to a gene: 8. The CDR3 consists of 15 residues. The DNA for the CDR3 is TGTGCCTGGAGTCCGCGGGGACAGGGGGGCCACGAGCAGTACTTC. This translates into CAWSPRGQGGHEQYF.

This clone appeared a single time. V gene TRBV11-1 combines with J gene TRBJ2-2; a weak D match, TRBD2 (5 bases). V was clipped by 2 bases and J by 6 bases, with 7 bases between them. The germline V gene has CDR1 SGHAT and CDR2 FQDESV (reference sequence). The CDR3 contains 13 residues. CDR3 nucleotide sequence: TGTGCCAGCAGCTTATTCGGGGCCGGGGAGCTGTTTTTT. Its translation: CASSLFGAGELFF.

This clone was found a few times. The chain combines TRBV19 with TRBJ1-2; D is unclear. The length of the CDR3 is 14 residues. Trimming took 3 bases from V and 6 from J, leaving 14 bases between them. CDR1 is LNHDA and CDR2 is SQIVND in the germline V gene (reference sequence). This CDR3 reads CASSIPYEGNGYTF. DNA of the CDR3: TGTGCCAGTAGTATTCCCTATGAGGGCAATGGCTACACCTTC.

The chain couples TRBV14 to TRBJ2-2; D gene unclear. Trimming took off 4 bases at V and 1 base at J, with 4 bases between the two ends. CDR3 length: 13 amino acids. Germline CDR1 and CDR2: SGHDN and FVKESK. The CDR3 DNA is TGTGCCAGCAGCCCGCGGAACACCGGGGAGCTGTTTTTT. Protein: CASSPRNTGELFF.

V gene TRBV27 combines with J gene TRBJ2-5, with 8 nucleotides matching TRBD2. The CDR3 spans 13 residues. Germline CDR1 reads MNHEY; CDR2 reads SMNVEV (reference sequence). After removal of 5 bases from V and 5 bases from J, the junction contained 4 bases not matched to a gene. The CDR3 region is CASSGGGRETQYF. In nucleotides, the CDR3 is TGTGCCAGCAGTGGCGGGGGGCGGGAGACCCAGTACTTC.

This chain connects TRBV6-5 to TRBJ2-3, with 7 bases fitting TRBD2. CDR3 length equals 15 residues. Germline-derived CDR1 and CDR2 are MNHEY and SVGAGI. Trimming at V came to 6 bases and at J to 0 bases, leaving 6 bases not matched to a gene. The CDR3 DNA follows: TGTGCCAGCAGCCCACTAGCGTCCAGCACAGATACGCAGTATTTT. It codes for CASSPLASSTDTQYF.

Regarding this clone: A much larger clone is a single base away; this may be a read error. The rearrangement uses TRBV7-3 and TRBJ2-7; the D gene is possibly TRBD1 (5 bases). This CDR3 contains 12 residues. Germline lookup yields CDR1 SGHTA and CDR2 FQGTGA. Deletions cut 5 bases from V and 4 bases from J, with 9 bases between. The CDR3: CASSPTGYEQYF. Written as DNA, the CDR3 is TGTGCCAGCAGCCCCACAGGTTACGAGCAGTACTTC.

This chain connects TRBV5-1 to TRBJ1-2; TRBD1 aligns across 12 bases. Trimming took 4 bases from V and 7 from J; bases not matched to a gene: 2. Germline-derived CDR1 and CDR2 are SGHRS and YFSETQ. CDR3 length: 13 residues. The CDR3 nucleotides read TGCGCCAGCAGCGGGGACAGGGGGCTTGGCTACACCTTC. It translates to CASSGDRGLGYTF. Looking up the rest from reference TRBV5-1 and TRBJ1-2 gives the full variable domain: KAGVTQTPRYLIKTRGQQVTLSCSPISGHRSVSWYQQTPGQGLQFLFEYFSETQRNKGNFPGRFSGRQFSNSRSEMNVSTLELGDSALYLCASSGDRGLGYTFGSGTRLTVV.

This chain connects TRBV7-9 to TRBJ1-6; D possibly corresponds to TRBD1 (6 bases). With 5 bases removed from V and 0 bases from J, the gap between germline ends came to 11 bases. CDR3 length: 16 residues. Per germline, CDR1 SEHNR and CDR2 FQNEAQ (reference sequence). The CDR3 nucleotides are TGTGCCAGCAGCAAGACAGGAAGCTCCTATAATTCACCCCTCCACTTT. As protein: CASSKTGSSYNSPLHF. Full variable domain (outside the CDR3, taken from reference TRBV7-9 and TRBJ1-6): DTGVSQNPRHKITKRGQNVTFRCDPISEHNRLYWYRQTLGQGPEFLTYFQNEAQLEKSRLLSDRFSAERPKGSFSTLEIQRTEQGDSAMYLCASSKTGSSYNSPLHFGNGTRLTVT.

The rearrangement joins TRBV29-1 to TRBJ1-1; tentative D call: TRBD1 (6 bases). The germline gives CDR1 SQVTM, CDR2 ANQGSEA. Trimming pared 2 bases from V and 14 bases from J, leaving 15 bases between. The length of the CDR3 is 11 residues. The chain's CDR3 is CSVEQAGAPFF. The CDR3 DNA reads TGCAGCGTTGAACAGGCAGGGGCCCCCTTCTTT.

The gene calls are TRBV9 and TRBJ2-2, with a tentative D call TRBD1 (6 bases). The germline CDR1 and CDR2 sequences are SGDLS and YYNGEE. Trimming took off 0 bases at V and 4 bases at J, with 7 bases between the two ends. The CDR3 is made up of 14 amino acids. The CDR3 DNA follows: TGTGCCAGCAGCGTAGACAGGGCCACCGGGGAGCTGTTTTTT. As protein: CASSVDRATGELFF.

The chain carries TRBV6-6 and TRBJ2-4; D is unresolved. Trimming left V 0 bases short and J 3 bases short, with 6 bases between. This CDR3 contains 14 residues. The V gene's germline CDR1 is MNHNY and CDR2 SVGAGI (reference sequence). The CDR3 coding sequence is TGTGCCAGCAGTTACTCCGTAGACAAAAACATTCAGTACTTC. Translating gives CASSYSVDKNIQYF.

A few counts support this clone. This chain joins TRBV19 and TRBJ2-6; possible D gene TRBD2, 5 bases. Per the germline V gene, CDR1 is LNHDA and CDR2 is SQIVND (reference sequence). Trimming removed 1 base from V and 0 bases from J, with 7 bases in between. The length of the CDR3 is 16 residues. CDR3 residues: CASSIGRGSGANVLTF. In DNA, the CDR3 is TGTGCCAGTAGTATAGGTCGGGGCTCTGGGGCCAACGTCCTGACTTTC.

CDR3 DNA: TGTGCCAGCATGGGTTTCGATGGGCGGGTTCAGCCCCAGCATTTT. Protein product: CASMGFDGRVQPQHF. The rearrangement links TRBV28 to TRBJ1-5, with unresolved D. Germline values: CDR1 MDHEN, CDR2 SYDVKM. V dropped 7 bases and J dropped 6 bases, with 19 bases sitting between them. The CDR3 has 15 residues.

This chain connects TRBV10-1 to TRBJ2-3, with D unclear. V was shortened by 3 bases and J by 0 bases, with 7 bases between the two germline ends. This CDR3 has 14 amino acids. The germline CDR1 and CDR2 sequences are WNHNN and SYGVQD (reference sequence). CDR3 sequence (DNA): TGCGCCAGCAGTGACTCTGGCAGCACAGATACGCAGTATTTT. It codes for CASSDSGSTDTQYF.

The J gene is TRBJ1-1, the V gene TRBV19; 9 bases map to TRBD1. The CDR3 has 14 amino acids. The germline gives CDR1 LNHDA, CDR2 SQIVND (reference sequence). J gave up 5 bases and V 5 bases, and 6 bases lay outside the gene matches. The CDR3 sequence is CASSVDRGSTEAFF. In DNA form, the CDR3 reads TGTGCCAGTAGTGTTGACAGGGGGAGTACTGAAGCTTTCTTT.

V is TRBV7-9 and J is TRBJ2-5; a possible D gene is TRBD2 (6 bases). The closer fit of TRBJ2-7 to the DNA end suggests the J call may be wrong. This CDR3 is 18 amino acids long. The germline gives CDR1 SEHNR, CDR2 FQNEAQ (reference sequence). The DNA of the CDR3 is TGTGCCAGCAGCTCACTTCCGGGACTTCGGGCGATTCCGGACGAGCAGTACTTC. Its protein product is CASSSLPGLRAIPDEQYF.

The V gene is TRBV7-2, the J gene TRBJ2-5, with 7 bases identical to TRBD1. The tail of the sequence fits TRBJ2-7 better, so the J call may be wrong. This CDR3 is 15 amino acids long. CDR1 and CDR2 from the germline V gene are SGHTA and FQGNSA. The CDR3 loop is CASSSRPGTVYEQYF. Written as DNA, the CDR3 is TGTGCCAGCAGCTCCCGGCCCGGGACAGTCTACGAGCAGTACTTC.

The V call is TRBV4-3, the J call TRBJ2-2; D call uncertain. V was pared by 0 bases and J by 5 bases, with 7 bases between. CDR3 size: 14 residues. The germline CDR1 and CDR2 sequences are LGHNA and YSLEER. The CDR3 nucleotides are TGCGCCAGCAGCCAAGATCGGGTTACCGGGGAGCTGTTTTTT. Translation: CASSQDRVTGELFF.

The chain has TRBV2 and TRBJ1-2; 7 positions agree with TRBD1. V was clipped by 6 bases and J by 4 bases; unmatched bases: 5. Germline CDR1 reads SNHLY; CDR2 reads FYNNEI. This CDR3 comprises 13 residues. In DNA, the CDR3 is TGTGCCAGCAGCCTACAGGGGAGCTATGGCTACACCTTC. Translation gives CASSLQGSYGYTF.

V and J are TRBV6-1 and TRBJ1-5; 9 bases map to TRBD1. CDR1 MNHNS and CDR2 SASEGT come from the germline V gene. The CDR3 is 17 amino acids. V lost 4 bases and J lost 3; bases outside the gene matches: 10. The CDR3 loop is CASSGGTGRGNNQPQHF. The CDR3 bases are TGTGCCAGCAGTGGGGGGACAGGGCGAGGAAACAATCAGCCCCAGCATTTT.

The chain carries TRBV7-6 and TRBJ2-1; 11 nucleotides agree with TRBD2. The germline CDR1 and CDR2 sequences are SGHVS and FNYEAQ. This CDR3 spans 18 amino acids. J was trimmed by 9 bases and V by 2 bases; bases with no gene match: 15. CDR3 nucleotides: TGTGCCAGCAGCTTACGTTCAGTCGGGACTAGCGGTACCGGTGAGCAGTTCTTC. Translation: CASSLRSVGTSGTGEQFF.

V is TRBV28 and J is TRBJ1-5; 7 bases agree with TRBD1. Germline CDR1 reads MDHEN; CDR2 reads SYDVKM. The CDR3 has 15 residues. V shed 4 bases and J 6 bases; nucleotides not matched to a gene: 9. CDR3: CASSSQWDRGQPQHF. DNA for the CDR3: TGTGCCAGCAGTTCCCAGTGGGACAGAGGTCAGCCCCAGCATTTT.

The chain couples TRBV7-9 to TRBJ2-1, with D perhaps matching TRBD1 (6 bases). The CDR3 consists of 14 residues. V lost 5 bases and J 7 bases, leaving 15 bases between the germline ends. Per germline, CDR1 SEHNR and CDR2 FQNEAQ (reference sequence). CDR3 DNA: TGTGCCAGCAGCGGACACAGGGTTTTAAATGAGCAGTTCTTC. Protein sequence: CASSGHRVLNEQFF.